This TCR beta chain emerged from a study of blood T cells in healthy people across ages. Every sample yielded at least 6 million isolated PBMCs. Worth noting for this clonotype: Antigen: not known.

Per germline, CDR1 LNHNV and CDR2 YYDKDF (reference sequence). The CDR3 contains 16 residues. V was pared by 0 bases and J by 5 bases, with 9 bases of the junction left unmatched. Findings of the study overall: Samples with more naive T cells showed higher observed beta diversity. It was held that the diversity estimates obtained from one million T cells were underestimates.

A sample-barcoded 5' primer and a J-beta primer mix were used in a second PCR of roughly 6 to 11 cycles. TCRdb recomputed calls from the 5' RACE reads with MiXCR, one row per CDR3 protein. The sample has about 580,000 distinct CDR3 sequences, around 50% seen once. The receptor's source is a man older than 75 in good health. The sequenced material came from blood. The chain uses TRBV15 and TRBJ2-5; TRBD2 agrees at 7 bases. In DNA, the CDR3 is TGTGCCACCAGCAGAGATTTGGGCGGGGGTTTGGAGACCCAGTACTTC. Its translation is CATSRDLGGGLETQYF.